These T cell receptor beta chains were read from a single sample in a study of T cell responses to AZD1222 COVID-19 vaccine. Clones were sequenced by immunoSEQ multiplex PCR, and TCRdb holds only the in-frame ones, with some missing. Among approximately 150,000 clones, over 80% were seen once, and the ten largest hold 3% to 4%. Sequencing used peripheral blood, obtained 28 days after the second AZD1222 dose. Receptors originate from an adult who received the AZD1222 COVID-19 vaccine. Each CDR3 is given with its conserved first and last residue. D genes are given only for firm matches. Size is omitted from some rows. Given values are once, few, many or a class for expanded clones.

CDR3aa: CAWSAFSGNTIYF
CDR3nt: TGTGCCTGGAGTGCCTTTTCTGGAAACACCATATATTTT
j_gene: TRBJ1-3
d_gene: .
abundance: .
v_gene: TRBV30
len: 13

CDR3aa: CASSARGRGGEETQYF
CDR3nt: TGTGCCAGCAGTGCCCGGGGGCGGGGGGGCGAGGAGACCCAGTACTTC
j_gene: TRBJ2-5
d_gene: TRBD2
abundance: .
v_gene: TRBV6-1
len: 16

CDR3aa: CASAEGAASNQPQHF
CDR3nt: TGTGCCAGTGCGGAGGGGGCAGCGAGCAATCAGCCCCAGCATTTT
j_gene: TRBJ1-5
d_gene: TRBD1
abundance: .
v_gene: TRBV2
len: 15

CDR3aa: CASSLPSSGNTIYF
CDR3nt: TGTGCCAGCAGCTTACCCAGCTCTGGAAACACCATATATTTT
j_gene: TRBJ1-3
d_gene: .
abundance: .
v_gene: TRBV7-6
len: 14

CDR3aa: CSASKDPGDQPQHF
CDR3nt: TGCAGTGCTAGTAAAGATCCAGGGGATCAGCCCCAGCATTTT
j_gene: TRBJ1-5
d_gene: .
abundance: .
v_gene: TRBV20-1
len: 14

CDR3aa: CASSLVGWGQPITYNEQFF
CDR3nt: TGTGCCAGCAGCTTAGTCGGGTGGGGGCAACCCATAACTTACAATGAGCAGTTCTTC
j_gene: TRBJ2-1
d_gene: .
abundance: .
v_gene: TRBV11-3
len: 19

CDR3aa: CASSFRLANTGELFF
CDR3nt: TGCGCCAGCAGCTTTCGACTCGCGAACACCGGGGAGCTGTTTTTT
j_gene: TRBJ2-2
d_gene: .
abundance: .
v_gene: TRBV5-1
len: 15

CDR3aa: CASRDVSYEQYF
CDR3nt: TGTGCCAGCAGGGACGTCTCCTACGAGCAGTACTTC
j_gene: TRBJ2-7
d_gene: .
abundance: .
v_gene: TRBV6-5
len: 12

CDR3aa: CASSPLDGEYPSGGYTF
CDR3nt: TGCGCCAGCAGTCCCCTCGATGGGGAGTACCCTTCGGGTGGCTACACCTTC
j_gene: TRBJ1-2
d_gene: .
abundance: once
v_gene: TRBV23-1
len: 17

CDR3aa: CASSLGAGDHGYTF
CDR3nt: TGTGCCAGCAGCTTGGGCGCAGGGGACCATGGCTACACCTTC
j_gene: TRBJ1-2
d_gene: .
abundance: once
v_gene: TRBV7-9
len: 14

CDR3aa: CASSQDLTGAITGELFF
CDR3nt: TGTGCCAGCAGCCAAGATCTAACAGGGGCCATCACCGGGGAGCTGTTTTTT
j_gene: TRBJ2-2
d_gene: TRBD1
abundance: .
v_gene: TRBV3-1/TRBV3-2
len: 17

CDR3aa: CASSPDGSGADTQYF
CDR3nt: TGCGCCAGCAGCCCGGACGGTAGCGGGGCAGATACGCAGTATTTT
j_gene: TRBJ2-3
d_gene: TRBD2
abundance: .
v_gene: TRBV5-1
len: 15

CDR3aa: CASGFPPMGSAYF
CDR3nt: TGTGCTAGTGGTTTTCCGCCCATGGGGTCGGCGTACTTC
j_gene: TRBJ2-7
d_gene: .
abundance: .
v_gene: TRBV12-5
len: 13

CDR3aa: CARRTRSYGYTF
CDR3nt: TGTGCCAGACGGACTCGATCATATGGCTACACCTTC
j_gene: TRBJ1-2
d_gene: .
abundance: .
v_gene: TRBV12-3/TRBV12-4
len: 12

CDR3aa: CASTPRGSNQPQHF
CDR3nt: TGTGCCAGCACCCCAAGGGGCAGCAATCAGCCCCAGCATTTT
j_gene: TRBJ1-5
d_gene: .
abundance: .
v_gene: TRBV2
len: 14

CDR3aa: CASSLGQANTEAFF
CDR3nt: TGTGCCAGCAGCTTGGGACAGGCGAACACTGAAGCTTTCTTT
j_gene: TRBJ1-1
d_gene: TRBD1
abundance: once
v_gene: TRBV7-9
len: 14

CDR3aa: CASSLDVASANTEAFF
CDR3nt: TGTGCCAGCAGCTTAGACGTGGCCAGTGCGAACACTGAAGCTTTCTTT
j_gene: TRBJ1-1
d_gene: .
abundance: .
v_gene: TRBV7-6
len: 16

CDR3aa: CASSTGTRPQHF
CDR3nt: TGTGCCAGTAGTACAGGGACGAGGCCCCAGCATTTT
j_gene: TRBJ1-5
d_gene: .
abundance: .
v_gene: TRBV19
len: 12

CDR3aa: CASSLGASPGELFF
CDR3nt: TGTGCCAGCAGCTTAGGAGCTAGCCCCGGGGAGCTGTTTTTT
j_gene: TRBJ2-2
d_gene: .
abundance: .
v_gene: TRBV7-9
len: 14

CDR3aa: CASSRTLGQGKGSYEQYF
CDR3nt: TGTGCCAGCTCACGCACTCTGGGACAGGGGAAGGGCTCCTACGAGCAGTACTTC
j_gene: TRBJ2-7
d_gene: TRBD1
abundance: .
v_gene: TRBV18
len: 18

CDR3aa: CASKTSGGYNEQFF
CDR3nt: TGTGCCAGCAAGACTAGCGGGGGATACAATGAGCAGTTCTTC
j_gene: TRBJ2-1
d_gene: TRBD2
abundance: .
v_gene: TRBV6-5
len: 14

CDR3aa: CASSSGTETQYF
CDR3nt: TGCGCCAGCAGCAGCGGCACAGAGACCCAGTACTTC
j_gene: TRBJ2-5
d_gene: .
abundance: .
v_gene: TRBV5-1
len: 12

CDR3aa: CASRGGQGLPPDTEAFF
CDR3nt: TGCGCCAGCAGGGGAGGACAGGGACTCCCCCCCGACACTGAAGCTTTCTTT
j_gene: TRBJ1-1
d_gene: TRBD1
abundance: .
v_gene: TRBV5-1
len: 17

CDR3aa: CASSLYRGNTEAFF
CDR3nt: TGTGCCAGCAGTTTATACAGGGGGAACACTGAAGCTTTCTTT
j_gene: TRBJ1-1
d_gene: TRBD1
abundance: .
v_gene: TRBV27
len: 14

CDR3aa: CASSLEAGGQNTQYF
CDR3nt: TGTGCCAGCAGCTTGGAGGCGGGGGGGCAAAATACGCAGTATTTT
j_gene: TRBJ2-3
d_gene: TRBD2
abundance: .
v_gene: TRBV11-2
len: 15

CDR3aa: CASSRNVAGKGGEQFF
CDR3nt: TGTGCCAGCTCACGAAACGTAGCGGGAAAAGGGGGTGAGCAGTTCTTC
j_gene: TRBJ2-1
d_gene: TRBD2
abundance: .
v_gene: TRBV18
len: 16

CDR3aa: CASSLGGTGRRYEQYF
CDR3nt: TGTGCCAGCAGCTTAGGGGGGACAGGGAGGCGCTACGAGCAGTACTTC
j_gene: TRBJ2-7
d_gene: TRBD1
abundance: .
v_gene: TRBV7-2
len: 16

CDR3aa: CASSRGAGYGYTF
CDR3nt: TGTGCCAGCAGCCGGGGGGCGGGCTATGGCTACACCTTC
j_gene: TRBJ1-2
d_gene: .
abundance: once
v_gene: TRBV6-5
len: 13